This TCR beta chain was profiled in a study of blood T cell repertoires in COVID-19. Whole-study context: COVID-19 samples, acute and convalescent, were from the United States, Italy and Spain. Nucleic acid was either cDNA or gDNA, and it came from T cells, B-cell-depleted T cells, or PBMCs.

CDR1 and CDR2 (germline): SGHRS, YFSETQ. The CDR3 spans 15 residues. With 1 base removed from V and 2 bases from J, the gap between germline ends came to 11 bases. Original methodology: From reference gene primer amplification, estimates of nucleated cell counts were derived. Libraries were prepared by immunoSEQ multiplex PCR; TCRdb keeps only in-frame clonotypes and omits some of them. V and J calls and clone size are those listed in that table; D and trimming were worked out from the DNA. The sample records tens of thousands of clones, roughly 90% being singletons. The sequence derives from a man over 45 with active COVID-19. The chain uses TRBV5-1 and TRBJ2-3; weak D call: TRBD1 (5 bases). Source material: peripheral blood. CDR3 loop: CASSLYDSDTDTQYF. The CDR3 DNA reads as TGCGCCAGCAGCTTGTATGACAGTGACACAGATACGCAGTATTTT.